The sequence of this T cell receptor beta chain was determined in a study of blood T cell repertoires in COVID-19. This CDR3 has 15 amino acids. J was trimmed by 10 bases and V by 1 base; bases with no gene match: 9. Germline V CDR1 and CDR2: MGHRA, YSYEKL. Authors' analysis steps: Using reference gene primer amplification, nucleated cell counts were estimated. Assay: immunoSEQ multiplex PCR; the TCRdb copy retains only in-frame clones and omits some. V, J and clone size are those of that table, while D and trimming were read from the DNA. The table has roughly 290,000 clones, 86% seen once. The TCR was taken from a woman younger than 45 who had recovered from COVID-19. The chain combines TRBV4-1 with TRBJ2-1; 8 bases are shared with TRBD2. Sequenced input: peripheral blood. Here the CDR3 reads CASSQGPAGVWEQFF. The CDR3 coding sequence is TGCGCCAGCAGCCAAGGTCCAGCGGGAGTCTGGGAGCAGTTCTTC.